This T cell receptor (beta chain) was identified during a study of blood T cells in healthy people across ages. Study results and caveats: Correlation between TCR beta diversity and naive T cell percentage was strong.

A second PCR, run for roughly 7 to 11 cycles, used a sample-barcoded 5' primer plus a J-beta primer mix. One entry per CDR3 protein, called by TCRdb with MiXCR from the 5' RACE reads. The sample shows 750,000 to 950,000 distinct CDR3 sequences, around 24% of them seen only once. Germline assignment: CDR1 KGHSH and CDR2 LQKENI. This CDR3 comprises 14 residues. V shed 3 bases and J shed 3 bases, with 9 bases lying between them. With respect to this clonotype: The antigen remains undetermined.

Every sample gave at least 5 micrograms of total RNA when it was extracted. The same specimen was also included in a second study, on T cells of mothers and their children. That study adds: Unrelated mother-child pairs always had slightly, but never significantly, lower normalized overlap than related pairs.

The TCR comes from a boy between 10 and 17 years old in good health. Material for sequencing was blood. The chain recombines TRBV18 with TRBJ2-1; D might be TRBD2 (6 bases). The CDR3 sequence is CASSPPSVYNEQFF. CDR3 DNA sequence: TGTGCCAGCTCACCGCCTAGCGTCTACAATGAGCAGTTCTTC.